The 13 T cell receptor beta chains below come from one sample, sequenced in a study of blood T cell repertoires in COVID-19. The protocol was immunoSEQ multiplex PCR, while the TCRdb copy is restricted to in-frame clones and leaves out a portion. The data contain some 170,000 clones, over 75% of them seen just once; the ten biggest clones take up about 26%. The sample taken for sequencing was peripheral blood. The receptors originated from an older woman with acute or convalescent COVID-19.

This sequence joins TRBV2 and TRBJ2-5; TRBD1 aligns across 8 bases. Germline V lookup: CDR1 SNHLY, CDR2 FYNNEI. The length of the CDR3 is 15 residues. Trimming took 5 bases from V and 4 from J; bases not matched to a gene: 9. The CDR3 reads CASSSQGAVSETQYF. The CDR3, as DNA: TGTGCCAGCAGTTCGCAGGGGGCTGTTTCAGAGACCCAGTACTTC.

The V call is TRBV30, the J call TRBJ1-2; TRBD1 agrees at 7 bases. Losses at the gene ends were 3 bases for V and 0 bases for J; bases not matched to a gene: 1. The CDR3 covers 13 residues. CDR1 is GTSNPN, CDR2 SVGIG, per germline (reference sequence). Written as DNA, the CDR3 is TGTGCCTGGAGGGGGACAGCTAACTATGGCTACACCTTC. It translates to CAWRGTANYGYTF.

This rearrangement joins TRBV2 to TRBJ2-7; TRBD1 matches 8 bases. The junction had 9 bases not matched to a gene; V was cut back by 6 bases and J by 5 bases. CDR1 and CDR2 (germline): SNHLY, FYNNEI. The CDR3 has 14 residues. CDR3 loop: CASRRDRGWNEQYF. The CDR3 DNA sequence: TGTGCCAGCAGACGCGACAGGGGATGGAACGAGCAGTACTTC.

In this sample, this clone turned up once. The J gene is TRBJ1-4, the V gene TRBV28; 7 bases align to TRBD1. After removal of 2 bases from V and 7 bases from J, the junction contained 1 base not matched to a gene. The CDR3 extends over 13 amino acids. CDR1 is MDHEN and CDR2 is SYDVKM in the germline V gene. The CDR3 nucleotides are TGTGCCAGCAGTTTAGACAGGGCTGAAAAACTGTTTTTT. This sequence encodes CASSLDRAEKLFF.

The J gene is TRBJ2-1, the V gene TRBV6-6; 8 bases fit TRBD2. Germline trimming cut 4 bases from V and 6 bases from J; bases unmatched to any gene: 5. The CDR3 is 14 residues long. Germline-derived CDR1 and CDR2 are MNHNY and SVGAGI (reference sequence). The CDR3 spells CASSSLGRVNEQFF. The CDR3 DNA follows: TGTGCCAGCAGTTCCCTCGGGAGGGTCAATGAGCAGTTCTTC.

The CDR3 DNA reads as TGTGCCAGCAGCACGGACAGGCTGATCTCTGGAAACACCATATATTTT. The encoded protein is CASSTDRLISGNTIYF. This chain joins TRBV3-1 (or the pseudogene TRBV3-2) and TRBJ1-3; 7 positions match TRBD1. The ends lost 5 bases at V and 0 bases at J; junction bases unmatched: 7. Per germline, CDR1 LGHDT and CDR2 YNNKEL (reference sequence). The CDR3 has 16 amino acids.

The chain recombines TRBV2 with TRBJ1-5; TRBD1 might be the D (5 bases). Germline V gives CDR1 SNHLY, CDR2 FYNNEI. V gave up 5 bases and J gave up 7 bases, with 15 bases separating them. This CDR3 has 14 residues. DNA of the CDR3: TGTGCCAGCAGTCCCCAGGGTCTCAGACAGCCCCAGCATTTT. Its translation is CASSPQGLRQPQHF.

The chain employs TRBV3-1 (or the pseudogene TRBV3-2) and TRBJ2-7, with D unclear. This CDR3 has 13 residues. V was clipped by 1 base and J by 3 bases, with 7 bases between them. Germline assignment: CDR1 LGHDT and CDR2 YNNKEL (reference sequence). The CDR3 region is CASSQAYSYEQYF. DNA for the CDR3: TGTGCCAGCAGCCAAGCTTATAGCTACGAGCAGTACTTC.

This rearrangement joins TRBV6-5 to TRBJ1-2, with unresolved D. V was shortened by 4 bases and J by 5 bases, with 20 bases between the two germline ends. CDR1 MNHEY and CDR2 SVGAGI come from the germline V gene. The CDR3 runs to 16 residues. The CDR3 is CASSSSLRGREYGYTF. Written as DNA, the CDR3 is TGTGCCAGCAGTTCCTCCTTGCGGGGAAGGGAGTATGGCTACACCTTC.

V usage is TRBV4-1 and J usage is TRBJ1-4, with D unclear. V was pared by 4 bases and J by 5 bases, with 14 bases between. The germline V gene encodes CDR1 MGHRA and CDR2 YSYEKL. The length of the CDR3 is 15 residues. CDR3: CASSRRGPSNEKLFF. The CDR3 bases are TGCGCCAGCAGCCGACGCGGGCCGTCAAATGAAAAACTGTTTTTT.

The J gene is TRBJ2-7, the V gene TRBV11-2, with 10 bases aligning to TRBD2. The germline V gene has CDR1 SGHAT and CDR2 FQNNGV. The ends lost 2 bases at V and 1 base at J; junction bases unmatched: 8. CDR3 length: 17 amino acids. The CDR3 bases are TGTGCCAGCAGCTTATTATTTAGCGGGGGGCTATCCTACGAGCAGTACTTC. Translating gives CASSLLFSGGLSYEQYF.

The CDR3 DNA is TGTGCCAGCAGCTTGGCCGTGACAAACTACGAGCAGTACTTC. Translation: CASSLAVTNYEQYF. This chain uses TRBV5-6 with TRBJ2-7; D unclear. The germline V gene encodes CDR1 SGHDT and CDR2 YYEEEE. Trimming took 0 bases from V and 3 from J, leaving 10 bases between them. This CDR3 region has 14 residues.

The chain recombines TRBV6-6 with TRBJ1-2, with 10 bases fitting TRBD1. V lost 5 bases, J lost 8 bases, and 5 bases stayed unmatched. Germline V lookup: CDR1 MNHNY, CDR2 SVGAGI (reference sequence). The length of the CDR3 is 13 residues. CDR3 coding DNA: TGTGCCAGCAGTCCCGACAGGGGGCACGGCTACACCTTC. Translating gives CASSPDRGHGYTF.